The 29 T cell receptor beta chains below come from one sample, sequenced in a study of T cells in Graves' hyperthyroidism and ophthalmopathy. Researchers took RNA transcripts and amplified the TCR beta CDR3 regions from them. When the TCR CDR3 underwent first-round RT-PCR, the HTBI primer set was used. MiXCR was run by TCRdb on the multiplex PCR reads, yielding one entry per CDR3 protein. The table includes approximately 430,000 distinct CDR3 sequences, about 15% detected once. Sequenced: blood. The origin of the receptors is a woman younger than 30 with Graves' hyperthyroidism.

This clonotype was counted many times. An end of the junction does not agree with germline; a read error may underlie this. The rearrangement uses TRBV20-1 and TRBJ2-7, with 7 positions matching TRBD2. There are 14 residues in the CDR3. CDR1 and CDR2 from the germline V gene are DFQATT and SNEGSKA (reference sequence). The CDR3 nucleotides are TGCAGTGCAAGAGGGCTAGCGGACCCCTACGAGCAGTACTTC. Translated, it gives CSARGLADPYEQYF.

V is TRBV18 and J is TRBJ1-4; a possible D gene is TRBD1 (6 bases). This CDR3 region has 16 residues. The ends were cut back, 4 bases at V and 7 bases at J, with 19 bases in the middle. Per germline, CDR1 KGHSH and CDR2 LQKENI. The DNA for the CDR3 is TGTGCCAGCTCACTCCCGGGGGCAGGGAGGAGTGAAAAACTGTTTTTT. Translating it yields CASSLPGAGRSEKLFF.

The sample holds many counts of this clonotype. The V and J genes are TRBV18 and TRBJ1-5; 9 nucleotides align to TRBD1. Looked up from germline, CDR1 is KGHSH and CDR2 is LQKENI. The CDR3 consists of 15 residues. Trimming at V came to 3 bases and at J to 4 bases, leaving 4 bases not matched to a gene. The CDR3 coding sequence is TGTGCCAGCTCACCCGGGACAGGGAATAATCAGCCCCAGCATTTT. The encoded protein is CASSPGTGNNQPQHF.

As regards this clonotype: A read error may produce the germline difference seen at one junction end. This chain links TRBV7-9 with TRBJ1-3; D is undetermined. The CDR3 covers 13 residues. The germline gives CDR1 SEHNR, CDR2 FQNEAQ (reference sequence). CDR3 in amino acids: CASSLPSGDTIYF. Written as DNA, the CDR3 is TGTGCCAGCAGCTTACCCTCTGGAGACACCATATATTTT. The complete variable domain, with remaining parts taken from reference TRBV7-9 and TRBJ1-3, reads DTGVSQNPRHKITKRGQNVTFRCDPISEHNRLYWYRQTLGQGPEFLTYFQNEAQLEKSRLLSDRFSAERPKGSFSTLEIQRTEQGDSAMYLCASSLPSGDTIYFGEGSWLTVV.

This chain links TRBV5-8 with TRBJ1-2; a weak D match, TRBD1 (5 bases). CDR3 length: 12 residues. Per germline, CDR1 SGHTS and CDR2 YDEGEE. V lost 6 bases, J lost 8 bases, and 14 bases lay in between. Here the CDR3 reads CASTPTTVGYTF. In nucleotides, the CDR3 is TGTGCCAGCACCCCTACGACAGTAGGCTACACCTTC.

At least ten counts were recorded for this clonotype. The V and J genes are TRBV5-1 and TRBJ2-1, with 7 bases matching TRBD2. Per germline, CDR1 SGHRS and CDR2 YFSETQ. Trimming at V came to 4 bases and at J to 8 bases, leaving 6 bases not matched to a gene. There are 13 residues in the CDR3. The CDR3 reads CASSPGTIYEQFF. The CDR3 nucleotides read TGCGCCAGCAGCCCTGGGACTATCTATGAGCAGTTCTTC.

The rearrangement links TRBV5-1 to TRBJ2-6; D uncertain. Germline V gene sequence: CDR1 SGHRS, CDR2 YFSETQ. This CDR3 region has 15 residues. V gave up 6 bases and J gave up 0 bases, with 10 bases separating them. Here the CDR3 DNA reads TGCGCCAGCACCCAAATTCCCTCTGGGGCCAACGTCCTGACTTTC. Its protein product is CASTQIPSGANVLTF.

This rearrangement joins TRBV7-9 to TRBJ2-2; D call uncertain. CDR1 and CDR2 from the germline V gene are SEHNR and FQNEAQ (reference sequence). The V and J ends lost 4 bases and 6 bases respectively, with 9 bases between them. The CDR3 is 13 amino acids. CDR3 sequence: CASSYRRAGELFF. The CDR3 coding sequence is TGTGCCAGCAGCTATAGACGGGCCGGGGAGCTGTTTTTT.

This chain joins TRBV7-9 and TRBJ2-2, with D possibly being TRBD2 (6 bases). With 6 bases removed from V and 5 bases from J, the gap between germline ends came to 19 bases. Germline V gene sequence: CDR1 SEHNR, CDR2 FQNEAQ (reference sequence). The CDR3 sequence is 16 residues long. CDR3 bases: TGTGCCAGCAGGAGCTCCCCAGGGAGGAATACCGGGGAGCTGTTTTTT. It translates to CASRSSPGRNTGELFF.

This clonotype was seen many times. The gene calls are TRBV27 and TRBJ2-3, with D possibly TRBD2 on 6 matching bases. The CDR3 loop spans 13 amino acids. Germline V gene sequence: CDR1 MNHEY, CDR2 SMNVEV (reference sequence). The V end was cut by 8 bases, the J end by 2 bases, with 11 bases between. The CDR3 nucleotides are TGTGCCAGCTGGGGGGATCCCACAGATACGCAGTATTTT. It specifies CASWGDPTDTQYF.

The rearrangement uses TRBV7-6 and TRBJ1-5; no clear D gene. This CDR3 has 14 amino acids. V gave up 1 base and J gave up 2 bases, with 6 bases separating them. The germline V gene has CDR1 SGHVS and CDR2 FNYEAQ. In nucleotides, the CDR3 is TGTGCCAGCAGCTTAGGTCACGGCAATCAGCCCCAGCATTTT. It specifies CASSLGHGNQPQHF.

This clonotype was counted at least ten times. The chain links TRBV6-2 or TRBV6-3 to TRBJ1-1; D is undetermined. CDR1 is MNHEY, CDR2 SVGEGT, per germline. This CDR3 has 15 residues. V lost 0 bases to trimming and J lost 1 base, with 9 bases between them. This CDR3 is CASSYSKGGNTEAFF. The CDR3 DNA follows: TGTGCCAGCAGTTACTCGAAAGGTGGGAACACTGAAGCTTTCTTT.

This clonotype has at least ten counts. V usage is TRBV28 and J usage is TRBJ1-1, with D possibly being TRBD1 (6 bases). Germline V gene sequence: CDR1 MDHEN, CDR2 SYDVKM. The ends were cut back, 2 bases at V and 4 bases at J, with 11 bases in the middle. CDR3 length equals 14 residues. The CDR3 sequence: CASSLIGGGTEAFF. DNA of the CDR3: TGTGCCAGCAGTTTAATAGGGGGAGGCACTGAAGCTTTCTTT.

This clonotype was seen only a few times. The DNA of the CDR3 is TGTGCCAGCAAGTGGGACAGGGGCTTCGAAAACATTCAGTACTTC. It is translated as CASKWDRGFENIQYF. This chain links TRBV28 with TRBJ2-4; 10 bases map to TRBD1. Germline V CDR1 and CDR2: MDHEN, SYDVKM. Trimming at V came to 7 bases and at J to 5 bases, leaving 8 bases not matched to a gene. The CDR3 extends over 15 amino acids.

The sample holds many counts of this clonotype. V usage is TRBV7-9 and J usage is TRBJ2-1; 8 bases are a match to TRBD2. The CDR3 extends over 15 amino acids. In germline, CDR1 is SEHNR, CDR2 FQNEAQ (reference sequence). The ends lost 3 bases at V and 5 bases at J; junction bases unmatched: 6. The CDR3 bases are TGTGCCAGCAGCTTCGAAGCGGGGGTCCACAATGAGCAGTTCTTC. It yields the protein CASSFEAGVHNEQFF.

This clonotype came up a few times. For the CDR3, the DNA is TGCGCCAGCAGCCAAGATTGGGAAGGGCATGGTTCGGAGACCCAGTACTTC. Translating it yields CASSQDWEGHGSETQYF. V usage is TRBV4-3 and J usage is TRBJ2-5; D gene unclear. The germline V gene has CDR1 LGHNA and CDR2 YSLEER. The CDR3 extends over 17 amino acids. Trimming stripped 0 bases from V and 5 bases from J, with 19 bases between.

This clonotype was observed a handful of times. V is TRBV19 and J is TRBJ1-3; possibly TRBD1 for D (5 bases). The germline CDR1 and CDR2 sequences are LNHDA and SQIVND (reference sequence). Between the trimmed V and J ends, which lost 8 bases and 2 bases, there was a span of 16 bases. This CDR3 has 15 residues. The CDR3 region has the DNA TGTGCCAGTGGCCCGGGACGGATAACTGGAAACACCATATATTTT. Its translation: CASGPGRITGNTIYF.

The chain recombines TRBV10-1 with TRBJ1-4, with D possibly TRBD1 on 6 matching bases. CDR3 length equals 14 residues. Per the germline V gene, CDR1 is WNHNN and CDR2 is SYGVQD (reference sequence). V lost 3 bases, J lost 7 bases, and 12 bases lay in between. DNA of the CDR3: TGCGCCAGCAGTGACGGGGGGCCCAGTGAAAAACTGTTTTTT. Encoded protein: CASSDGGPSEKLFF.

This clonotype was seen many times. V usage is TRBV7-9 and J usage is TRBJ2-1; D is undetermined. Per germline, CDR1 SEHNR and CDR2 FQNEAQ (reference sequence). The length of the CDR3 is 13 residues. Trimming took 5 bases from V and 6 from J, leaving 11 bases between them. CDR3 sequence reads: CASSPSPRNEQFF. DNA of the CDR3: TGTGCCAGCAGCCCATCCCCGCGCAATGAGCAGTTCTTC.

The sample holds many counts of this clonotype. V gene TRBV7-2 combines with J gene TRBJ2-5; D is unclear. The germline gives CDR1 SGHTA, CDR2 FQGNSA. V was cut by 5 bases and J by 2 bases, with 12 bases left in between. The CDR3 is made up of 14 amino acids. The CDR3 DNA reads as TGTGCCAGCAGCCAAACACAGCTTCAAGAGACCCAGTACTTC. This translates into CASSQTQLQETQYF.

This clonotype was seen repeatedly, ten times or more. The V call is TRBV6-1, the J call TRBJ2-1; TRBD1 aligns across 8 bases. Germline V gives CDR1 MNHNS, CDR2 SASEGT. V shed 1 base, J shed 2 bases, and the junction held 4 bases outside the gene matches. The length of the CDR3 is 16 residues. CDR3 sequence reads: CASSEDGTGPYNEQFF. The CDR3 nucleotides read TGTGCCAGCAGTGAAGATGGGACAGGACCCTACAATGAGCAGTTCTTC.

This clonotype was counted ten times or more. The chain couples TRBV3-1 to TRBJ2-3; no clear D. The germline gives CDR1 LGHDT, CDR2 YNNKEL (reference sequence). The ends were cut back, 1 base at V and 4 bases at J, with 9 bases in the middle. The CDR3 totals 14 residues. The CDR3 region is CASSQVRAADTQYF. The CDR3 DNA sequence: TGTGCCAGCAGCCAAGTTCGGGCAGCAGATACGCAGTATTTT.

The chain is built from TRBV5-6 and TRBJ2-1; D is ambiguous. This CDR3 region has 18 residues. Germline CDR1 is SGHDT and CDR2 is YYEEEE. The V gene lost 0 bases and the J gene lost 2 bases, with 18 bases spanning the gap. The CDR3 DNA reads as TGTGCCAGCAGCTTGGGGGCATTTACAATGTTCCCCTACAATGAGCAGTTCTTC. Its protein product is CASSLGAFTMFPYNEQFF.

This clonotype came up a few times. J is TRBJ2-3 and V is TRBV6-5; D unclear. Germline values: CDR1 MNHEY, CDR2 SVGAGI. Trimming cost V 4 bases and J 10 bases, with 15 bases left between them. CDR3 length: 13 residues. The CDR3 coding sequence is TGTGCCAGCAGTTCCCCCTTTACGGATCCGCAGTATTTT. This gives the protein CASSSPFTDPQYF.

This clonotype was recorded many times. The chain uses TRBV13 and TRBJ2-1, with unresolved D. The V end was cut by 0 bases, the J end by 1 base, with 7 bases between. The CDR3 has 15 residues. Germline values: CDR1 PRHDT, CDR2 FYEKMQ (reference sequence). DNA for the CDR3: TGTGCCAGCAGCTTAGGGAGGCAGTCCTACAATGAGCAGTTCTTC. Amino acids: CASSLGRQSYNEQFF.

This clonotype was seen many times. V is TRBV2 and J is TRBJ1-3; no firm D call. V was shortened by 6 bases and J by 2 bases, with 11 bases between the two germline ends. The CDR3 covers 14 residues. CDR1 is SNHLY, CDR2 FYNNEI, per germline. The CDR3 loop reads CASSEEGTGNTIYF. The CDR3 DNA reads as TGTGCCAGCAGCGAGGAGGGAACTGGAAACACCATATATTTT.

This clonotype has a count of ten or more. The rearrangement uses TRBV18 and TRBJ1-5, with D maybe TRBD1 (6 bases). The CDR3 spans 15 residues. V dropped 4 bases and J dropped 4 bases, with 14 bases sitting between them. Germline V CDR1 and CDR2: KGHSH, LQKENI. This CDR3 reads CASSLSDSGNQPQHF. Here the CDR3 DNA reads TGTGCCAGCTCACTCTCGGACAGCGGGAATCAGCCCCAGCATTTT.

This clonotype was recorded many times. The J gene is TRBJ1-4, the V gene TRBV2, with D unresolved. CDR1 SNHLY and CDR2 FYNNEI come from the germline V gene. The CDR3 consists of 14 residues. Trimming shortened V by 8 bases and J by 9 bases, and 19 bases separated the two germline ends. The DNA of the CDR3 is TGTGCCAGCGTGGAACGGGAGGAAGGTAAAAAACTGTTTTTT. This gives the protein CASVEREEGKKLFF.

In DNA, the CDR3 is TGTGCCAGCAGTGCCGAAAGCTCTACTAGGGGCTACACCTTC. Encoded protein: CASSAESSTRGYTF. The gene calls are TRBV6-1 and TRBJ1-2; D ambiguous. Trimming removed 4 bases at V and 8 bases at J, with 17 bases between. Germline CDR1 MNHNS, CDR2 SASEGT. The CDR3 consists of 14 residues.